Sequencing of this T cell receptor (beta chain) was carried out in a study of blood T cell repertoires in COVID-19. Overall study context: Acute-phase and convalescent COVID-19 samples originated in the United States, Italy and Spain. In each case, the material was cDNA or gDNA derived from T cells, B-cell-depleted T cells, or PBMCs.

Using immunoSEQ multiplex PCR, the repertoire was profiled, and TCRdb retains in-frame clones only, with some absent. The table records 200,000 to 250,000 clones, roughly 80% of them present only once. The V and J ends lost 3 bases and 6 bases respectively, with 9 bases between them. CDR3 length equals 12 residues. Germline V gives CDR1 LGHDT, CDR2 YNNKEL (reference sequence). The TCR sequence derives from an elderly woman with COVID-19, enrolled during active disease. Input material: peripheral blood. The chain carries TRBV3-1 (or the pseudogene TRBV3-2) and TRBJ2-7; a weak D match, TRBD2 (6 bases). The CDR3 DNA reads as TGTGCCAGCAGCCACCAGGGAGGCGAGCAGTACTTC. Translating it yields CASSHQGGEQYF.